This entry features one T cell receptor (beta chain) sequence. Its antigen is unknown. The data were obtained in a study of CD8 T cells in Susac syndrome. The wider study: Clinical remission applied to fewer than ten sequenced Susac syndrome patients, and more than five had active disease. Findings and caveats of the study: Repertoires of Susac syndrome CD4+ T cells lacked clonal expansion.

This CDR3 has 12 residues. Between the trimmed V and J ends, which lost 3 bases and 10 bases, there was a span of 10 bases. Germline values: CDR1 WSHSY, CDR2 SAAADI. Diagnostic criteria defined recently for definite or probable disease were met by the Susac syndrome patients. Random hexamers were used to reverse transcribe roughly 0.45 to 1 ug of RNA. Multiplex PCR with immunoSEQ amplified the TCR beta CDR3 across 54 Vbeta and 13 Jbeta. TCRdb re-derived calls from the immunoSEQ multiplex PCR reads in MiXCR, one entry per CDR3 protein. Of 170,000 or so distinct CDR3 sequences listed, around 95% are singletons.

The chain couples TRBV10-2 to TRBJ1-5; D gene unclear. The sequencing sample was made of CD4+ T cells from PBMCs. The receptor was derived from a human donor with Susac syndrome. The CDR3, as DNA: TGCGCCAGCAGTGAAAGGGATATTCCCCAGCATTTT. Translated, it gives CASSERDIPQHF.